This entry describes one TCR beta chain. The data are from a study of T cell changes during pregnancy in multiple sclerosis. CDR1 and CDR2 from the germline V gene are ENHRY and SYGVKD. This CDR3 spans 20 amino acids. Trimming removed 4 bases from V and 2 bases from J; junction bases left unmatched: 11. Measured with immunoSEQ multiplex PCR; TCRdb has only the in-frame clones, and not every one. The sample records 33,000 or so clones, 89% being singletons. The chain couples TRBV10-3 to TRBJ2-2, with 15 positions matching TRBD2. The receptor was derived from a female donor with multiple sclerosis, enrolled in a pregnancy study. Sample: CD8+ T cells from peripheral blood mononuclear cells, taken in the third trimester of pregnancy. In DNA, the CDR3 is TGTGCCATCAGTGCACGGACTAGCGGGGGGGCGAAACTTAACACCGGGGAGCTGTTTTTT. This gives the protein CAISARTSGGAKLNTGELFF.